The 32 T cell receptor beta chains reported below all come from one sample, sequenced in a study of post-analysis software for immune sequencing data. Broader study findings: TRBV segments more frequent in patients than in controls numbered roughly 5 and included TRBV5-6, TRBV5-1 and TRBV20-1.

Their recognized antigens are unknown. Carried by the TCR beta cDNA libraries were unique molecular identifiers. MiXCR, applied by TCRdb to the PCR reads, yields one record per CDR3 protein. Of about 380,000 distinct CDR3 sequences in the sample, roughly 36% are singletons; the top ten hold around 15%. The sequenced sample consisted of blood. These receptors all stem from a girl aged 5-17 years with multiple sclerosis.

This clonotype was counted a few times. The genes are TRBV12-3 or TRBV12-4 and TRBJ1-1; TRBD1 might be the D (5 bases). Deletions cut 4 bases from V and 7 bases from J, with 13 bases between. The CDR3 runs 13 residues. The CDR3 DNA reads TGTGCCAGCAGTTCCAGGGATAGGGTTGAAGCTTTCTTT. It codes for CASSSRDRVEAFF.

This clonotype has only a few counts. The CDR3 DNA reads TGCAGTGCTAGCCCCAGGGTCTCCTACAATGAGCAGTTCTTC. Translated: CSASPRVSYNEQFF. The chain carries TRBV20-1 and TRBJ2-1, with D perhaps TRBD1 (5 bases). Trimming stripped 3 bases from V and 0 bases from J, with 9 bases between. The CDR3 sequence is 14 residues long. Germline CDR1 is DFQATT and CDR2 is SNEGSKA (reference sequence).

This clonotype was seen only a few times. This chain connects TRBV12-3 or TRBV12-4 to TRBJ2-3, with D perhaps TRBD2 (7 bases). The CDR3 loop spans 15 amino acids. V lost 5 bases to trimming and J lost 2 bases, with 14 bases between them. The CDR3 nucleotides are TGTGCCAGCAGTCGTCGGGGGGCGGACACAGATACGCAGTATTTT. It specifies CASSRRGADTDTQYF.

This chain joins TRBV7-6 and TRBJ2-1, with a tentative D call TRBD2 (7 bases). Germline CDR1 and CDR2: SGHVS and FNYEAQ. The CDR3 extends over 12 amino acids. Trimming shortened V by 11 bases and J by 13 bases, and 21 bases separated the two germline ends. The CDR3 loop reads CASGGGPGTQFF. In DNA form, the CDR3 reads TGTGCCTCTGGGGGGGGGCCAGGGACCCAGTTCTTC.

This clonotype was seen more than once but under ten times. J is TRBJ2-7 and V is TRBV5-6; possible D gene TRBD2, 5 bases. The CDR3 is made up of 12 amino acids. V was shortened by 4 bases and J by 6 bases, with 11 bases between the two germline ends. CDR1 and CDR2 (germline): SGHDT, YYEEEE. Here the CDR3 reads CASSITRFEQYF. The CDR3, as DNA: TGTGCCAGCAGCATTACTAGGTTCGAGCAGTACTTC. The variable domain in full, with the rest retrieved from reference TRBV5-6 and TRBJ2-7, is DAGVTQSPTHLIKTRGQQVTLRCSPKSGHDTVSWYQQALGQGPQFIFQYYEEEERQRGNFPDRFSGHQFPNYSSELNVNALLLGDSALYLCASSITRFEQYFGPGTRLTVT.

The chain has TRBV7-2 and TRBJ1-2; D is undetermined. V lost 0 bases, J lost 3 bases, and 11 bases lay in between. Per the germline V gene, CDR1 is SGHTA and CDR2 is FQGNSA. The CDR3 length is 15 residues. CDR3 DNA: TGTGCCAGCAGCTTAGCCGGCGGTCCTTACTATGGCTACACCTTC. Protein: CASSLAGGPYYGYTF.

This clonotype occurred a few times. The chain links TRBV4-1 to TRBJ2-5, with a possible D match to TRBD2 (6 bases). The CDR3 spans 18 residues. V shed 0 bases and J shed 2 bases, with 19 bases lying between them. CDR1 and CDR2 from the germline V gene are MGHRA and YSYEKL. The CDR3 spells CASSQDLSRGVLQETQYF. In nucleotides, the CDR3 is TGCGCCAGCAGCCAAGATCTCTCGCGGGGAGTCCTTCAAGAGACCCAGTACTTC.

The genes are TRBV20-1 and TRBJ1-2; D ambiguous. Germline values: CDR1 DFQATT, CDR2 SNEGSKA (reference sequence). Trimming removed 0 bases at V and 8 bases at J, with 16 bases between. This CDR3 comprises 14 residues. CDR3 sequence (DNA): TGCAGTGCTAGAGAGGCAGGAAGGGTAGGGGGCTACACCTTC. This gives the protein CSAREAGRVGGYTF.

This clonotype appeared a few times. The chain is built from TRBV4-1 and TRBJ1-5; D gene unclear. The CDR3 is 14 amino acids. Germline CDR1 MGHRA, CDR2 YSYEKL. Trimming took off 3 bases at V and 7 bases at J, with 13 bases between the two ends. CDR3 in DNA: TGCGCCAGCAGCCATGCCCCAGTGGGACAGCCCCAGCATTTT. Encoded protein: CASSHAPVGQPQHF.

The rearrangement uses TRBV7-2 and TRBJ2-1; 10 nucleotides align to TRBD2. V shed 1 base, J shed 6 bases, and the junction held 6 bases outside the gene matches. The CDR3 is made up of 16 amino acids. The V gene's germline CDR1 is SGHTA and CDR2 FQGNSA. The CDR3 DNA reads as TGTGCCAGCAGCTTAGAAAGCGGGGGGGCCATCAATGAGCAGTTCTTC. Translated, it gives CASSLESGGAINEQFF.

The chain couples TRBV12-3 or TRBV12-4 to TRBJ2-3, with a weak D call TRBD1 (6 bases). The CDR3 has 15 amino acids. With 6 bases removed from V and 2 bases from J, the gap between germline ends came to 15 bases. The CDR3 sequence: CASRSGDIITDTQYF. CDR3 nucleotides: TGTGCCAGCAGGTCAGGGGACATAATCACAGATACGCAGTATTTT.

Only one count was recorded for this clonotype. The rearrangement uses TRBV20-1 and TRBJ2-4; 7 nucleotides line up with TRBD1. CDR1 is DFQATT and CDR2 is SNEGSKA in the germline V gene (reference sequence). The trim removed 6 bases at V and 0 bases at J, leaving 8 bases unmatched. The CDR3 is made up of 15 amino acids. CDR3 sequence reads: CSATGTALAKNIQYF. CDR3 DNA sequence: TGCAGTGCGACCGGGACAGCCCTAGCCAAAAACATTCAGTACTTC.

The CDR3 DNA reads TGTGCCAGCAGTCCCGGATCAGCGGGGGGTCATACGGATACGCAGTATTTT. Translating it yields CASSPGSAGGHTDTQYF. V is TRBV27 and J is TRBJ2-3, with TRBD2 matching 9 bases. The CDR3 spans 17 residues. The germline V gene encodes CDR1 MNHEY and CDR2 SMNVEV (reference sequence). The trim removed 5 bases at V and 6 bases at J, leaving 15 bases unmatched.

The chain carries TRBV20-1 and TRBJ2-1, with 8 bases matching TRBD2. From germline, CDR1 is DFQATT and CDR2 SNEGSKA (reference sequence). The CDR3 has 14 residues. J lost 4 bases, V lost 5 bases, and 7 bases had no gene match. CDR3: CSASSERGYNEQFF. The CDR3 coding sequence is TGCAGTGCTTCCTCGGAGCGGGGGTACAATGAGCAGTTCTTC.

The V call is TRBV10-3, the J call TRBJ2-3, with 10 bases fitting TRBD1. The germline CDR1 and CDR2 sequences are ENHRY and SYGVKD. The V segment lost 2 bases and the J segment 5 bases; nucleotides outside the gene matches: 7. The CDR3 runs 16 residues. The CDR3 nucleotides are TGTGCCATCAGTGAGACCGGGACAGGGGCGAGAGATACGCAGTATTTT. This codes for CAISETGTGARDTQYF.

The chain combines TRBV5-5 with TRBJ1-1; TRBD1 is a possible D gene (6 bases). Germline CDR1 SGHKS, CDR2 YYEKEE (reference sequence). Trimming removed 2 bases at V and 1 base at J, with 12 bases between. The CDR3 extends over 15 amino acids. The CDR3 bases are TGTGCCAGCAGCTTCGGGACACTCCAGAACACTGAAGCTTTCTTT. Its translation: CASSFGTLQNTEAFF.

The CDR3 protein is CASSPRGAYDEQYF. The CDR3 DNA reads TGTGCCAGCAGCCCCAGGGGGGCGTACGACGAGCAGTACTTC. The rearrangement links TRBV6-2 or TRBV6-3 to TRBJ2-7, with a possible D match to TRBD1 (7 bases). Germline values: CDR1 MNHEY, CDR2 SVGEGT. There are 14 residues in the CDR3. The V gene lost 6 bases and the J gene lost 5 bases, with 17 bases spanning the gap.

As regards this clonotype: A junction end diverges from the germline sequence, so it may reflect a read error. The CDR3 bases are TGTGCCGGCAGCCCGGGACAGAGGGGGAACATTCAGTACTTC. Amino acids: CAGSPGQRGNIQYF. V usage is TRBV7-2 and J usage is TRBJ2-4, with 7 bases fitting TRBD1. CDR1 is SGHTA and CDR2 is FQGNSA in the germline V gene. This CDR3 is built from 14 residues.

This clonotype was recorded many times. V gene TRBV29-1 combines with J gene TRBJ2-1; D call uncertain. The CDR3 has 13 amino acids. Germline assignment: CDR1 SQVTM and CDR2 ANQGSEA. V lost 1 base and J lost 0, with 4 bases in between. The DNA of the CDR3 is TGCAGCGTTGAAGGGGGCTCCTACAATGAGCAGTTCTTC. Its protein is CSVEGGSYNEQFF.

The chain carries TRBV12-3 or TRBV12-4 and TRBJ1-2, with 8 positions matching TRBD1. This CDR3 contains 15 residues. J gave up 4 bases and V 5 bases, and 9 bases lay outside the gene matches. CDR3: CASSGGTGRIYGYTF. CDR3 DNA sequence: TGTGCCAGCAGTGGGGGGACAGGCCGCATCTATGGCTACACCTTC.

In this sample, this clonotype turned up many times. V and J are TRBV3-1 and TRBJ1-2; D is uncertain. The CDR3 extends over 12 amino acids. Between the trimmed V and J ends, which lost 1 base and 5 bases, there was a span of 5 bases. Germline CDR1 and CDR2: LGHDT and YNNKEL (reference sequence). This chain's CDR3 is CASSQAQYGYTF. CDR3 coding DNA: TGTGCCAGCAGCCAAGCGCAGTATGGCTACACCTTC.

This clonotype was picked up a small number of times. J is TRBJ2-1 and V is TRBV6-2 or TRBV6-3, with 7 nucleotides matching TRBD1. V trimming: 4 bases; J trimming: 6 bases; junction bases outside the gene matches: 18. The CDR3 sequence is 18 residues long. Germline assignment: CDR1 MNHEY and CDR2 SVGEGT. Here the CDR3 reads CASSFSSPGQPFSNEQFF. CDR3 in DNA: TGTGCCAGCAGTTTCTCAAGCCCGGGACAGCCTTTCTCCAATGAGCAGTTCTTC.

The table lists this clonotype with many counts. The chain combines TRBV20-1 with TRBJ2-6; D is perhaps TRBD1 (6 bases). Germline V gene data show CDR1 as DFQATT and CDR2 as SNEGSKA (reference sequence). The ends were cut back, 4 bases at V and 0 bases at J, with 13 bases in the middle. CDR3 length: 16 residues. The DNA for the CDR3 is TGCAGTGCTACGACAGGTGCAAGCTCTGGGGCCAACGTCCTGACTTTC. Its translation: CSATTGASSGANVLTF.

J is TRBJ2-3 and V is TRBV12-3 or TRBV12-4; D gene ambiguous. Trimming removed 8 bases from V and 0 bases from J, with 15 bases in between. There are 15 residues in the CDR3. The CDR3: CASRSLGLSTDTQYF. In DNA form, the CDR3 reads TGTGCCAGCCGCTCCCTAGGTCTCAGCACAGATACGCAGTATTTT.

This chain joins TRBV2 and TRBJ1-6; maybe TRBD1 (6 bases). The CDR3 has 14 amino acids. Germline V lookup: CDR1 SNHLY, CDR2 FYNNEI. V was shortened by 10 bases and J by 2 bases, with 12 bases between the two germline ends. CDR3: CATRGDTYNSPLHF. The CDR3 nucleotides read TGTGCCACGCGGGGGGACACCTATAATTCACCCCTCCACTTT.

The chain has TRBV5-8 and TRBJ2-5; 10 bases line up with TRBD1. V dropped 7 bases and J dropped 11; count of bases not matched to a gene: 14. Germline V gene data show CDR1 as SGHTS and CDR2 as YDEGEE. The CDR3 runs to 14 residues. The CDR3 loop reads CASLNRDRGYEQYF. The CDR3 DNA reads TGTGCCAGCTTAAACCGGGACAGGGGTTATGAGCAGTACTTC.

The V gene is TRBV5-1, the J gene TRBJ1-1; D is perhaps TRBD1 (5 bases). Deletions cut 0 bases from V and 4 bases from J, with 10 bases between. This CDR3 has 14 residues. The germline gives CDR1 SGHRS, CDR2 YFSETQ. CDR3 DNA sequence: TGCGCCAGCAGCTTGGCCTCCGGGGGCACTGAAGCTTTCTTT. Translated: CASSLASGGTEAFF.

The V call is TRBV7-3, the J call TRBJ2-2; TRBD1 matches 11 bases. Trimming removed 2 bases from V and 7 bases from J; junction bases left unmatched: 6. CDR1 is SGHTA, CDR2 FQGTGA, per germline. The CDR3 is 16 amino acids. CDR3 in DNA: TGTGCCAGCAGCTTAGCGAGGACAGGGGGCAGCGGGGAGCTGTTTTTT. Protein sequence: CASSLARTGGSGELFF.

This clonotype was seen once. The V call is TRBV28, the J call TRBJ2-3; 12 bases are shared with TRBD2. The germline V gene encodes CDR1 MDHEN and CDR2 SYDVKM. The trim removed 2 bases at V and 4 bases at J, leaving 1 base unmatched. This CDR3 spans 15 amino acids. CDR3 in amino acids: CASSLLAGGADTQYF. As DNA, the CDR3 is TGTGCCAGCAGTTTACTAGCGGGGGGGGCAGATACGCAGTATTTT.

V usage is TRBV5-6 and J usage is TRBJ2-7; TRBD1 agrees at 7 bases. The CDR3 loop spans 15 amino acids. V dropped 5 bases and J dropped 0; count of bases not matched to a gene: 8. Germline lookup yields CDR1 SGHDT and CDR2 YYEEEE. DNA for the CDR3: TGTGCCAGCAGTTACAACCGGGACAGCTCCTACGAGCAGTACTTC. Its translation: CASSYNRDSSYEQYF.

The rearrangement uses TRBV11-2 and TRBJ1-2, with D hard to call. The CDR3 is 15 residues long. Trimming pared 5 bases from V and 0 bases from J, leaving 13 bases between. In germline, CDR1 is SGHAT, CDR2 FQNNGV. Written as DNA, the CDR3 is TGTGCCAGCAGCCCCATCCCAGGAGCTAACTATGGCTACACCTTC. This translates into CASSPIPGANYGYTF.

This clonotype was seen a few times. V gene TRBV29-1 combines with J gene TRBJ2-5; 7 bases are a match to TRBD1. Trimming cost V 0 bases and J 5 bases; bases outside gene matches: 6. The CDR3 loop spans 14 amino acids. The germline V gene has CDR1 SQVTM and CDR2 ANQGSEA. The chain's CDR3 is CSVEEAGGGETQYF. The DNA for the CDR3 is TGCAGCGTTGAAGAGGCAGGGGGTGGGGAGACCCAGTACTTC.